The table lists the clone carrying this TCR beta chain with many counts. Its antigen is unidentified. The CDR3 end lies 3 residues beyond the end of the read and is filled in from the germline J gene. Donors gave 5 to 8 ml heparinized peripheral whole blood. This record comes from a study of T cell clonality in common variable immunodeficiency. V was clipped by 0 bases and J by 5 bases, with 7 bases between them. This CDR3 has 13 residues. The germline CDR1 and CDR2 sequences are SGHAT and FQNNGV. Here immunoSEQ multiplex PCR was the method, and the copy in TCRdb shows in-frame clones only, minus some. The sample holds tens of thousands of clones, and no clone turns up only once. Findings and caveats of the study: Compared with healthy controls, CVID subjects showed increased TCRbeta clonality, mostly in about a third.

The sequenced material came from peripheral blood mononuclear cells. The TCR sequence derives from a person between 18 and 75 years old in good health. The chain couples TRBV11-2 to TRBJ1-2; D is ambiguous. The covered CDR3 bases are TGTGCCAGCAGCTTAGAATTGACTTATGGC. Amino acid sequence: CASSLELTYG. The complete CDR3 protein is CASSLELTYGYTF. Filled out from reference TRBV11-2 and TRBJ1-2, the complete variable domain reads EAGVAQSPRYKIIEKRQSVAFWCNPISGHATLYWYQQILGQGPKLLIQFQNNGVVDDSQLPKDRFSAERLKGVDSTLKIQPAKLEDSAVYLCASSLELTYGYTFGSGTRLTVV.